This TCR beta chain was obtained from a study of PD-L1 blockade in urothelial cancer. Assay used: immunoSEQ multiplex PCR; TCRdb lists only in-frame clones, some missing. The table lists roughly 120,000 clones, 80% to 90% of them singletons. A remark on this clone: What it recognizes is unknown.

Study observations and caveats: Tumor-associated clones in the blood of durable-benefit patients grew more at 3 weeks.

This CDR3 has 16 amino acids. Trimming left V 3 bases short and J 4 bases short, with 18 bases between. CDR1 and CDR2 from the germline V gene are KGHSH and LQKENI. Specified time point: peripheral blood 6 weeks after treatment start. This receptor was obtained from a man aged 55 to 70 with urothelial cancer. The input for sequencing was PBMCs, taken around atezolizumab (anti-PD-L1) treatment. The V call is TRBV18, the J call TRBJ1-1; a possible D gene is TRBD1 (6 bases). CDR3 coding DNA: TGTGCCAGCTCACCCCCCGGGGGGCTCGGTGGCACTGAAGCTTTCTTT. Its translation: CASSPPGGLGGTEAFF.